The T cell receptor beta chain under discussion was sequenced for a study of blood T cell repertoires in COVID-19. Study context: Sample material is recorded as cDNA or gDNA derived from T cells, B-cell-depleted T cells, or PBMCs.

Ages ranged from about 18 to 100 years, with residence in 24 US areas. The repertoire was sequenced with immunoSEQ multiplex PCR; TCRdb's copy has only in-frame clones and lacks some. The sample yields 130,000 to 150,000 clones, less than 90% seen once. V was trimmed by 0 bases and J by 3 bases, leaving 13 bases between them. The CDR3 is 15 amino acids. Germline CDR1 SGDLS, CDR2 YYNGEE. This receptor was obtained from a man aged 35 to 55 with acute COVID-19. Sequenced sample: PBMCs or T cells enriched from blood (not recorded which). The V call is TRBV9, the J call TRBJ2-7; D uncertain. CDR3 nucleotide sequence: TGTGCCAGCAGCGTAGGTCCAGATACAAACTACGAGCAGTACTTC. Translating it yields CASSVGPDTNYEQYF.